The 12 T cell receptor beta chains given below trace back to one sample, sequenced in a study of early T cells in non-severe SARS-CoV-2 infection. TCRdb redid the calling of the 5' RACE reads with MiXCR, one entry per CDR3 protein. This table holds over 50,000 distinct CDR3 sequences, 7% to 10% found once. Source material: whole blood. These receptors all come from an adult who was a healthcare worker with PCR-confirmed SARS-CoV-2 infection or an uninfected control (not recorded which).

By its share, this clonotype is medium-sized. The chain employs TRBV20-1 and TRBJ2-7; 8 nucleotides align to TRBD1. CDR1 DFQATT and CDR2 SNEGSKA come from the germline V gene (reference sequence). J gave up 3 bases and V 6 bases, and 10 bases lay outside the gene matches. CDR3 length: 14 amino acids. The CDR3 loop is CSAIRQGSIYEQYF. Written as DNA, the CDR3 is TGCAGTGCCATACGACAGGGGTCCATCTACGAGCAGTACTTC.

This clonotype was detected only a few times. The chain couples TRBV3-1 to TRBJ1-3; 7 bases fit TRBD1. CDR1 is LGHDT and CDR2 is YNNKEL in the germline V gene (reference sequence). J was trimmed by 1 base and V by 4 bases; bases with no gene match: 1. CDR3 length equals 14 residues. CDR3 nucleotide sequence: TGTGCCAGCAGCCGGGACAGATCTGGAAACACCATATATTTT. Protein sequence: CASSRDRSGNTIYF.

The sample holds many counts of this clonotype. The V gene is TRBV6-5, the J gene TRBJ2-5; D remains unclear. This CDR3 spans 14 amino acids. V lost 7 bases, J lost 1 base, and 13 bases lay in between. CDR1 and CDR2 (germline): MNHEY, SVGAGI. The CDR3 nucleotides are TGTGCCAGCACCGAGCCTGGCATCCAAGAGACCCAGTACTTC. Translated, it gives CASTEPGIQETQYF.

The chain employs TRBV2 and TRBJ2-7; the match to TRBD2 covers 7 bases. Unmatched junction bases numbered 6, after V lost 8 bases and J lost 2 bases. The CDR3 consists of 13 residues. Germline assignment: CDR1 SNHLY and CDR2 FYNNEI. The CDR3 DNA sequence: TGTGCCAGCGTCAGCGGGGCGACCTACGAGCAGTACTTC. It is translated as CASVSGATYEQYF.

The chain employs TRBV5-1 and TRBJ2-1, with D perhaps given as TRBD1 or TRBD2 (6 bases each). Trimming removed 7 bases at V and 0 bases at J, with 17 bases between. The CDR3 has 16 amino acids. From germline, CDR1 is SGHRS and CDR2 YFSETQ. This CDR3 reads CASHPGGRSSYNEQFF. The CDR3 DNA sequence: TGCGCCAGCCACCCCGGGGGCAGGAGCTCCTACAATGAGCAGTTCTTC.

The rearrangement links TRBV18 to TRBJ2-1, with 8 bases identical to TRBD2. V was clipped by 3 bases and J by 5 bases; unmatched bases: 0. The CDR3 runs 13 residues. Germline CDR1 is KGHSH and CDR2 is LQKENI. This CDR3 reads CASSPGLDNEQFF. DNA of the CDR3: TGTGCCAGCTCACCGGGACTAGACAATGAGCAGTTCTTC.

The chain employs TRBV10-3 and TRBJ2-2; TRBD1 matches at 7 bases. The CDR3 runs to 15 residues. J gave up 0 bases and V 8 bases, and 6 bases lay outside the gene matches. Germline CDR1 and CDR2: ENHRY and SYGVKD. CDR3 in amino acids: CAIRGGNANTGELFF. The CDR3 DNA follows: TGTGCCATCCGAGGGGGCAACGCGAACACCGGGGAGCTGTTTTTT.

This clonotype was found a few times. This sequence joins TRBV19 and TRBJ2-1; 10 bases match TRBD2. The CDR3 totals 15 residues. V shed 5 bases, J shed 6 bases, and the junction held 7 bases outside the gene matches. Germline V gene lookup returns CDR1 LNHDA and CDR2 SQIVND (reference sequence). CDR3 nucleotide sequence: TGTGCCAGTAGTTCCCTAGCGGGGGCGATCAATGAGCAGTTCTTC. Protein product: CASSSLAGAINEQFF.

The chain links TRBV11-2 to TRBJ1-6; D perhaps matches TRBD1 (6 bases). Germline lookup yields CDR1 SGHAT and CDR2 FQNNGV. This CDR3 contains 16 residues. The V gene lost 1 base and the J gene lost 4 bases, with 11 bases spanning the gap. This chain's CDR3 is CASSLAPRGYNSPLHF. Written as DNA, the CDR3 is TGTGCCAGCAGCTTAGCCCCCAGGGGTTATAATTCACCCCTCCACTTT.

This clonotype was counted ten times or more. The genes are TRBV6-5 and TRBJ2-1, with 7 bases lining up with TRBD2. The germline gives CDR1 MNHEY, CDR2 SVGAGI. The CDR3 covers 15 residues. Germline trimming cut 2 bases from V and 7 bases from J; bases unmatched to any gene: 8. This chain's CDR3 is CASSYGSSGRNEQFF. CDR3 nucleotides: TGTGCCAGCAGTTACGGTTCTAGCGGTCGGAATGAGCAGTTCTTC.

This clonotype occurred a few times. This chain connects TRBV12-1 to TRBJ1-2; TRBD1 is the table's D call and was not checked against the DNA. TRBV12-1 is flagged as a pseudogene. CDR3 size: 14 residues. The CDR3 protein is CASSLRGGNYGYTF. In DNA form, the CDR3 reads TGTGCCAGCAGCTTAAGAGGGGGGAACTATGGCTACACCTTC.

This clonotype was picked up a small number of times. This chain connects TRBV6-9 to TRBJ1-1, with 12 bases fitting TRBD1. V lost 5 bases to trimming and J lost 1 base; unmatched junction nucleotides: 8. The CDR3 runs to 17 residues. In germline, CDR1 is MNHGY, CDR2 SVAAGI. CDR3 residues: CASSRPGTGGWNTEAFF. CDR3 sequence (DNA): TGTGCCAGCAGTCGTCCCGGGACAGGGGGCTGGAACACTGAAGCTTTCTTT.